This TCR beta chain came from a study of metastatic and nonmetastatic thyroid tumors. Whole-study context: Malignant thyroid and benign thyroid patients provided blood and tumor or nodule tissue whose repertoires were compared.

From the PCR reads, TCRdb re-called clones with MiXCR. The table has more than 85,000 clones, less than 10% seen once. Patients had received no treatment of any kind before thyroid surgery. This clone was detected ten times or more. What it binds is not known. The CDR3 has 15 residues. Germline CDR1 reads SGHRS; CDR2 reads YFSETQ. Trimming removed 4 bases at V and 5 bases at J, with 13 bases between. Study conclusions and caveats: Malignant tumors reportedly showed significantly higher TCR beta diversity than benign nodules in both blood and tumor.

This clonotype was obtained from a female donor with papillary thyroid cancer or a benign thyroid nodule (not recorded which). Some clones in this sample may be carry-over from other donors' samples. The sequencing input was blood. This rearrangement joins TRBV5-1 to TRBJ1-6; tentative D call: TRBD1 (6 bases). CDR3 sequence: CASSPIAGDNSPLHF. The CDR3 bases are TGCGCCAGCAGCCCTATCGCAGGGGATAATTCACCCCTCCACTTT.